This TCR beta chain was obtained from a study of CD8+CD57+ T cells in acquired aplastic anemia. TCR beta VDJ and CDR3 profiling used genomic DNA as template. TCRdb reprocessed the reads via MiXCR and lists one record per CDR3 protein. The data show some 140,000 distinct CDR3 sequences, with about 50% seen just once and about 12% held by the top ten. Germline V gene sequence: CDR1 ENHRY, CDR2 SYGVKD. The CDR3 extends over 16 amino acids. J lost 0 bases, V lost 10 bases, and 8 bases had no gene match. CD8+CD57+ cell expansion had been shown by flow cytometry in patients chosen for sequencing. The TCR was taken from a human donor with aplastic anemia. This chain joins TRBV10-3 and TRBJ2-7; 14 bases are shared with TRBD2. Sequenced input: sorted CD4+, CD8+, or CD8+CD57+ T cells (not recorded which) from PBMCs. The CDR3 DNA reads as TGTGCCACCGGACTAGCGGGGGGCCATCTCTCCTACGAGCAGTACTTC. Translation: CATGLAGGHLSYEQYF.